This TCR beta chain was profiled in a study of human T cells and chemical hapten exposure. Study in general: The upper back received 0.01% DPC by patch testing, with results read at 6 days. It was small differences in pooled library volume that mainly caused per-sample TCR yields to vary.

The study, taken as a whole, reports: Expanded TCRs were compared with controls, and the expanded TCRs formed significantly more large CDR3 similarity clusters.

Specified time point: patch test 1, 2 weeks after DPC sensitization. This sample's treatment: therapeutic diphenylcyclopropenone sensitization with weekly scalp DPC. In its sample, this clonotype is medium-sized (0.01 to 0.1%). Its antigen is still unknown. Via MiXCR, TCRdb re-called the RACE reads, giving one row per CDR3 protein. The table shows 60,000 to 80,000 distinct CDR3 sequences, with approximately 32% occurring only once. CDR1 is LGHNA and CDR2 is YSLEER in the germline V gene. V shed 0 bases, J shed 4 bases, and the junction held 2 bases outside the gene matches. The CDR3 length is 16 residues.

The source was whole blood, collected in connection with sensitization to the hapten diphenylcyclopropenone (DPC). The rearrangement links TRBV4-3 to TRBJ2-3; 12 bases match TRBD2. This receptor was obtained from a man aged 40-55 years with alopecia areata. Some clones in this sample may be carry-over from other donors' samples. CDR3 coding DNA: TGCGCCAGCAGCCAAGACCTAGCGGGAGGGCCAGATACGCAGTATTTT. This gives the protein CASSQDLAGGPDTQYF.